The T cell receptor beta chain described here comes from a study of blood T cell repertoires in COVID-19 (dated by TCRdb to 2018 to 2021). For the study in its entirety: The collaborator samples originated in the United States, Italy and Spain and spanned the acute and convalescent phases of COVID-19. Subjects who had been exposed to COVID-19, were actively infected with it, or had recovered from it provided the deeply sampled blood TCRbeta repertoires that made up the dataset. The samples were drawn from the first 160 participants of the ongoing ImmuneRACE study and from under 1,500 subjects provided by 6 global collaborators. The repertoires were released in a freely available public database intended as a resource for research on the immune response to SARS-CoV-2. The sample metadata nearly always contained a de-identified subject ID, COVID-19 status, age in years and sex. Where HLA class I and class II types were available, the types were taken from metadata supplied by the sample provider, not from assay-based typing. The prospective study material was composed of cDNA or gDNA derived from T cells, B-cell-depleted T cells, or PBMCs. Results and caveats for the whole study, not just this receptor: The amount of clinical and demographic metadata varied by source and participant and was provided uncurated.

V is clipped by 6 bases and J by 8 bases, and the sequence between their germline boundaries is 16 bases long. From the cysteine up to the phenylalanine, the CDR3 has a length of 13 residues. Just CDR3 DNA is preserved here, 39 bases in frame from base 1. TCRbeta CDR3 regions were amplified from genomic DNA by means of the immunoSEQ Assay, a bias-controlled multiplex PCR. Under the source paper's analysis protocol: Nucleated cell counts per sample were estimated from amplification of reference gene primers within the assay. Sequence reads were collapsed and filtered to measure the absolute abundance of every unique TCRbeta CDR3 rearrangement. For each sample, productive Simpson clonality was calculated as the square root of Simpson's diversity index over productive rearrangements. Entries here come from immuneACCESS through TCRdb and include only in-frame sequences with V and J called. Some clones fail to appear in such tables; in the studies checked, an unresolved V gene covers under half of the shortfall, and the cause of the remainder is unknown. For V, J and clone size, that table is used; D and trimming come from the DNA. This sample comprises tens of thousands of clones, 80% of them detected only once. Clones ranked in the top ten supply around 43% of the sample.

A word on this clone: This receptor's antigen is unknown. The input lacks base qualities; no much larger clone sits a single base away.

Collaborating institutions collected whole blood in K2EDTA tubes following their own protocols. For TCRbeta analysis, collaborators shipped samples as frozen whole blood, isolated PBMCs, or DNA extracted from either of those sample types. Sequenced: peripheral blood. In this chain, TRBV12-3 or TRBV12-4 is recombined with TRBJ1-2; a tentative D match to TRBD1 spans 6 bases. This receptor was obtained from a woman in her 70s with acute or convalescent COVID-19. The DNA sequence reads TGTGCCAGCAGCACAGGGAGCTTAGGAGGCTACACCTTC. It codes for CASSTGSLGGYTF.